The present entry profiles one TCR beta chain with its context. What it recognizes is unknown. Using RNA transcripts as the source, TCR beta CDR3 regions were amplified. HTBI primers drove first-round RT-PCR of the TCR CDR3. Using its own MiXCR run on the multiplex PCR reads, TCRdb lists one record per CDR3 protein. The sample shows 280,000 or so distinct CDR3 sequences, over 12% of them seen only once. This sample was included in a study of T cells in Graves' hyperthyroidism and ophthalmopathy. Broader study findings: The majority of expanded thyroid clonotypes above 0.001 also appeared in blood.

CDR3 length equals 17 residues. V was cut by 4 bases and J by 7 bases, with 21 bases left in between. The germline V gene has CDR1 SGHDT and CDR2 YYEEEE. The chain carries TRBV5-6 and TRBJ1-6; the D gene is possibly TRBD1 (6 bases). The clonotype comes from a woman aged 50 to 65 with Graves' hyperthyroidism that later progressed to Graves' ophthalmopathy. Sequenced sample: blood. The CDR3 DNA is TGTGCCAGCAGCCCCCCGATATTCCAGGGGTGGAATTCACCCCTCCACTTT. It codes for CASSPPIFQGWNSPLHF.